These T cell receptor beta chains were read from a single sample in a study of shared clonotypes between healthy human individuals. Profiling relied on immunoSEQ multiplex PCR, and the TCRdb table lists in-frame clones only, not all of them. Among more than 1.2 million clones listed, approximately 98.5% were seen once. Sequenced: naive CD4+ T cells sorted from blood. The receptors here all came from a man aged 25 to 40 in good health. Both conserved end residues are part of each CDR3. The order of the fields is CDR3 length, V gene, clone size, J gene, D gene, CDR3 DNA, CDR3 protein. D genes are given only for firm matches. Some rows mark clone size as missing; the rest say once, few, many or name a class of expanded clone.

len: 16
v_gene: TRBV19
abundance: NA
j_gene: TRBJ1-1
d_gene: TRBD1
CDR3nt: TGTGCCAGTAGTTTACCCGGGACAGGGGGCAACACTGAAGCTTTCTTT
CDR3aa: CASSLPGTGGNTEAFF

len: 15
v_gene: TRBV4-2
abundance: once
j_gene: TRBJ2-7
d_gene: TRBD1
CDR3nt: TGTGCCAGCAGCTACGGGGACAGGGGTGGCTACGAGCAGTACTTC
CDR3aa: CASSYGDRGGYEQYF

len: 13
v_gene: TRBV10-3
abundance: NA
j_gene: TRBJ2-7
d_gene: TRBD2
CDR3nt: TGTGCCATCAGCCTAGCGGGGCGGTACGAGCAGTACTTC
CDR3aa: CAISLAGRYEQYF

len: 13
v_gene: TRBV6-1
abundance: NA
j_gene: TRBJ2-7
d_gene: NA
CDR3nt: TGTGCCACCCCTTCCGGTACATCCTACGAGCAGTACTTC
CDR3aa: CATPSGTSYEQYF

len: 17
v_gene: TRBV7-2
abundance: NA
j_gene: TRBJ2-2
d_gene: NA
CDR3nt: TGTGCCAGCAGCTTAGGTATTTGGCGGATAAACACCGGGGAGCTGTTTTTT
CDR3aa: CASSLGIWRINTGELFF

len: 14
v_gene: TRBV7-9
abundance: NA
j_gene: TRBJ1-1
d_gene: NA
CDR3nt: TGTGCCAGCAGCTTAGGGGCTGAGAACACTGAAGCTTTCTTT
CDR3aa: CASSLGAENTEAFF

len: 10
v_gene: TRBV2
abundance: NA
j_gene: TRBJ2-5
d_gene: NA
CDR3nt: TGTGCCAGCGGGCAAGAGACCCAGTACTTC
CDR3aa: CASGQETQYF

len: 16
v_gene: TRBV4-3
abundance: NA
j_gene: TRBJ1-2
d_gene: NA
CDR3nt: TGCGCCAGCAGCCAAGATCTTGGCAGTATAGCTATTGGCTACACCTTC
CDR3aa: CASSQDLGSIAIGYTF

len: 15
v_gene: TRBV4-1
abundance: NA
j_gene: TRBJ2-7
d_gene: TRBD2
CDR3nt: TGCGCCAGCAGCCGTATACTAGCGGGAGACTACGAGCAGTACTTC
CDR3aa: CASSRILAGDYEQYF

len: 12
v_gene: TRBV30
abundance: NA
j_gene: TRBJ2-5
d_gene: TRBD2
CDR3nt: TGTGCCGGGTCGGGGGGCCAAGAGACCCAGTACTTC
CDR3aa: CAGSGGQETQYF

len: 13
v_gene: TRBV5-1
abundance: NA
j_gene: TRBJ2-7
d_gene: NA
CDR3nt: TGCGCCAGCAGCTTGTCCGGTCCCTACGAGCAGTACTTC
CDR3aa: CASSLSGPYEQYF

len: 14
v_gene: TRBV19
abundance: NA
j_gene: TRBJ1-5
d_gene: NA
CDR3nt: TGTGCCAGTAGTATGGTCGGGGTCAATCAGCCCCAGCATTTT
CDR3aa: CASSMVGVNQPQHF

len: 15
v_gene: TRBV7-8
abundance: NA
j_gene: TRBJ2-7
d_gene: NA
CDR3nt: TGTGCCAGCAGCCCTCAGTCCTCTAGGGCCCACGAGCAGTACTTC
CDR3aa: CASSPQSSRAHEQYF

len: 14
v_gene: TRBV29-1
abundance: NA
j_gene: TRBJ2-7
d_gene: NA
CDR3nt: TGCAGCGTGGTCTCAGGGCGCGGCCTCTACGAGCAGTACTTC
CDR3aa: CSVVSGRGLYEQYF

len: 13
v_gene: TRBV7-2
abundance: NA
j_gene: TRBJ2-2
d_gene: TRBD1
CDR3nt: TGTGCCAGCAGCACGACAGGGCACGGGGAGCTGTTTTTT
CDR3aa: CASSTTGHGELFF

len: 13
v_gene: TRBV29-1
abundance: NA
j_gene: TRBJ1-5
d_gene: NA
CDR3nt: TGCAGCGTTGGGGGAGCGAGCAATCAGCCCCAGCATTTT
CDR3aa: CSVGGASNQPQHF

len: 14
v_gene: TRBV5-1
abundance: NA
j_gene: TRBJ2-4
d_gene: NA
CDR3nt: TGCGCCAGCAGCCCAAACTCGGACTCGAGCATTCAGTACTTC
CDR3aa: CASSPNSDSSIQYF

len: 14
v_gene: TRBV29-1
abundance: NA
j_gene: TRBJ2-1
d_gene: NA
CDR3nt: TGCAGCGTTTTCGGGCGACCCTCCTACAATGAGCAGTTCTTC
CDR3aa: CSVFGRPSYNEQFF

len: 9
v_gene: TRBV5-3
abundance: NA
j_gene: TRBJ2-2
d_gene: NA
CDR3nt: TGTGCCGGGAACGGGGAGCTGTTTTTT
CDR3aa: CAGNGELFF

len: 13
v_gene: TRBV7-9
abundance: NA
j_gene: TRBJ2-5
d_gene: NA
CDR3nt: TGTGCCAGCAGCTTACTAGCTCAAGAGACCCAGTACTTC
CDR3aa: CASSLLAQETQYF

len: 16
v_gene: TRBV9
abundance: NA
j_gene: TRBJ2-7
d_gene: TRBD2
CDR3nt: TGTGCCAGCAGCATGGGACTAGCGGGATTTTCCTACGAGCAGTACTTC
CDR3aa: CASSMGLAGFSYEQYF

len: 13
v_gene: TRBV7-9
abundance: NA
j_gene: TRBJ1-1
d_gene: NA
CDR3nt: TGTGCCAGCAGCTTAAGGGGCGGAACTGAAGCTTTCTTT
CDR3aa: CASSLRGGTEAFF

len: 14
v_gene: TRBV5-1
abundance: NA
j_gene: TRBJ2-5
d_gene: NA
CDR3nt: TGCGCCAGCAGCTTGGTGGGCAGACAAGAGACCCAGTACTTC
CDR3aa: CASSLVGRQETQYF

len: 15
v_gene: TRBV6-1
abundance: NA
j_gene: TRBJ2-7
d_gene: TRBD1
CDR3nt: TGTGCCAGCAGTGAATCTGGGACAGCTTACTACGAGCAGTACTTC
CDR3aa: CASSESGTAYYEQYF

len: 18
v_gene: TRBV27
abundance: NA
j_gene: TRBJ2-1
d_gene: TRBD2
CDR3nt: TGTGCCAGCAGTTTAAGTAGCGGGAGAGGGAGCCCCTACAATGAGCAGTTCTTC
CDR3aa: CASSLSSGRGSPYNEQFF

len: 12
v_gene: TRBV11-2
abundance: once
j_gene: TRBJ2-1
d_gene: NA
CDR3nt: TGTGCCAGCAGCTTATCTGGCTATGAGCAGTTCTTC
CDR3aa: CASSLSGYEQFF

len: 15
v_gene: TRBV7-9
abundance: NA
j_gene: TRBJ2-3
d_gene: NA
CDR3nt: TGTGCCAGCAGCTCCTCAGCGGGTCATACAGATACGCAGTATTTT
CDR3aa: CASSSSAGHTDTQYF

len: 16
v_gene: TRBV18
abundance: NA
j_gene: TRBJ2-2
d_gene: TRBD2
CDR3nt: TGTGCCAGCTCACCAAGAGCGGGAGTGCGGGATCGGGAGCTGTTTTTT
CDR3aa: CASSPRAGVRDRELFF

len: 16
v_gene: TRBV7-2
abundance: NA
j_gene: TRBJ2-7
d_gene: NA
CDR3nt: TGTGCCAGCACCCCTGGGGGAACCCAGGGCTCCTACGAGCAGTACTTC
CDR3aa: CASTPGGTQGSYEQYF

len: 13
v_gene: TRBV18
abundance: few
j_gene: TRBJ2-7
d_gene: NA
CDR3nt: TGTGCCAGCTCACCACGGGGCTCCTACGAGCAGTACTTC
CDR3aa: CASSPRGSYEQYF

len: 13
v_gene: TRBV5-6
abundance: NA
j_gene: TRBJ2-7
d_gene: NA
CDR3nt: TGTGCCAGCAGCCCACAAGACAGGTCTAGGCAGGACTTC
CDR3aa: CASSPQDRSRQDF

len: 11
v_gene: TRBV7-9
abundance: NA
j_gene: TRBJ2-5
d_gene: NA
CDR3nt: TGTGCCAGCAGCTTATCACAGACCCAGTACTTC
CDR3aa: CASSLSQTQYF

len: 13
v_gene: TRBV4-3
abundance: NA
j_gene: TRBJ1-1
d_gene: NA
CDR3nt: TGCGCCAGCAGCCATCCTGACGGCACTGAAGCTTTCTTT
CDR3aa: CASSHPDGTEAFF

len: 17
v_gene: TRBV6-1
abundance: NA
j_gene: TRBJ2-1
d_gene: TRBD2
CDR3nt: TGTGCCAGCAGTGTACAGGGAGGACTAGCGGGAGAGAGTGAGCAGTTCTTC
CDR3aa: CASSVQGGLAGESEQFF

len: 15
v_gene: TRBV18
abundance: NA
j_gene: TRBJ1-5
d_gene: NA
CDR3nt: TGTGCCAGCTCACCACAACAGGATGGCAATCAGCCCCAGCATTTT
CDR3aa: CASSPQQDGNQPQHF

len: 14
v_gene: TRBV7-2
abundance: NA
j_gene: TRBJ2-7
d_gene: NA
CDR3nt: TGTGCCAGCAGCTCCGGGACATCGGCGTCGGAGCAGTACTTC
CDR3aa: CASSSGTSASEQYF

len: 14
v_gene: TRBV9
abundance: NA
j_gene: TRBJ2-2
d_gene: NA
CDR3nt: TGTGCCAGCAGCGTAGGTGGGAACACCGGGGAGCTGTTTTTT
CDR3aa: CASSVGGNTGELFF

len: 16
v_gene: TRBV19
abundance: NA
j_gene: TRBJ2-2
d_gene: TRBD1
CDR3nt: TGTGCCAGTAGTCCGAGGGACAGTTCGAACACCGGGGAGCTGTTTTTT
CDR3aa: CASSPRDSSNTGELFF

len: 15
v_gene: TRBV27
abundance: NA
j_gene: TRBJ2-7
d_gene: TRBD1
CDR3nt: TGTGCCAGCAGTTCATCGACAGGGATCTACTACGAGCAGTACTTC
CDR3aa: CASSSSTGIYYEQYF

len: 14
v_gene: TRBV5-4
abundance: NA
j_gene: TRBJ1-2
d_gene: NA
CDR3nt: TGTGCCAGCAGCTTGGAACAGTGGAACTATGGCTACACCTTC
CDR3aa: CASSLEQWNYGYTF

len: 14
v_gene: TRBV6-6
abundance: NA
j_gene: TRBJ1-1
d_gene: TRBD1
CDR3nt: TGTGCCAGCAGGCCACAGGGGTGGGACACTGAAGCTTTCTTT
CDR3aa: CASRPQGWDTEAFF

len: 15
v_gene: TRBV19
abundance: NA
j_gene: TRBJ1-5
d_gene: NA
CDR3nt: TGTGCCAGCGCGCCGGAACAGGGAGGGCATCAGCCCCAGCATTTT
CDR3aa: CASAPEQGGHQPQHF

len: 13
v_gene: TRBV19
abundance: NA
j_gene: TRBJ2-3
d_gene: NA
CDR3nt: TGTGCCAGTAGTGACAGGAGGGCAGATACGCAGTATTTT
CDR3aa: CASSDRRADTQYF

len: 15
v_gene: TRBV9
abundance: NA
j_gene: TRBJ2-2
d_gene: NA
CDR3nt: TGTGCCAGCAGCGGTAGGGCCCTCGGCACCGGGGAGCTGTTTTTT
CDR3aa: CASSGRALGTGELFF

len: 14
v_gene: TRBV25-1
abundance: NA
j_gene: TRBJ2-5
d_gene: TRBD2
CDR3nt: TGTGCCAGCAGTCCCCCCGGGAGGCAAGAGACCCAGTACTTC
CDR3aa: CASSPPGRQETQYF

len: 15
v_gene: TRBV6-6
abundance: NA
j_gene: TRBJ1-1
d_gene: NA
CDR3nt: TGTGCCAGCAGTTACTCGGGGGCGGTGGAGGTTGAAGCTTTCTTT
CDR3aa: CASSYSGAVEVEAFF

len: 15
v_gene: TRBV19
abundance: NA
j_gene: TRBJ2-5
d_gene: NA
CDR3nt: TGTGCCAGTAGTACACAACAGGGAGGAAGAGGGACCCAGTACTTC
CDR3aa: CASSTQQGGRGTQYF

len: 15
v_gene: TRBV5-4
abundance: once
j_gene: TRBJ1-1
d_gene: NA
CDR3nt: TGTGCCAGCAGCTTATCCGGTCAATTGAACACTGAAGCTTTCTTT
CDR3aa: CASSLSGQLNTEAFF

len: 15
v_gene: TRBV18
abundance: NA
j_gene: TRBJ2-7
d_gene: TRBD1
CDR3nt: TGTGCCAGCTCACCCCGGGACAGGGTGGGCTACGAGCAGTACTTC
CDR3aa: CASSPRDRVGYEQYF

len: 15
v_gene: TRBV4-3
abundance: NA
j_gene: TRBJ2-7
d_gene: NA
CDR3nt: TGCGCCAGCAGCCAAGATAGCAGGGGGAGGAACGAGCAGTACTTC
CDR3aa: CASSQDSRGRNEQYF

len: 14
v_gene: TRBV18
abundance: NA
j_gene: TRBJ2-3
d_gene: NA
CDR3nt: TGTGCCAGTAGAGTCACCGGGACCACAGATACGCAGTATTTT
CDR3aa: CASRVTGTTDTQYF

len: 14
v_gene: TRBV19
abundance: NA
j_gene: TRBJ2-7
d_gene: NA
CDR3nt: TGTGCCAGTAGTATAGGAGGGCCGCTGCCCGAGCAGTACTTC
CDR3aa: CASSIGGPLPEQYF

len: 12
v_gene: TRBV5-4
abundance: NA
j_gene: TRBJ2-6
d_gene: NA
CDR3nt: TGTGCCAGCAGCTCTGGGGCCAACGTCCTGACTTTC
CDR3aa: CASSSGANVLTF

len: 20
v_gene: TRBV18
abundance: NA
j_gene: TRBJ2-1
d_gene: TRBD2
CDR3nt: TGTGCCAGCTCACCAATGCCGGCAATGGGGGCGGGAGGGCCTATCCATGAGCAGTTCTTC
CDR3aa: CASSPMPAMGAGGPIHEQFF

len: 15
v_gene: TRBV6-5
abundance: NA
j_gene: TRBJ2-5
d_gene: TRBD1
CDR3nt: TGTGCCAGCAGTTACTCTCGTTTAACAGGGGATACCCAGTACTTC
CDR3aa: CASSYSRLTGDTQYF